This TCR beta chain was identified in a study of T cells expressing NK-cell markers. Study context: In sorted CD3+CD56+NKG2C+, CD3+CD56+NKG2C- and CD3+CD56-NKG2C+ T cells, TCR beta repertoires were obtained. Seven HCMV-seropositive donors and one seronegative donor made up the eight sequenced donors.

This CDR3 region has 13 residues. Per the germline V gene, CDR1 is SGHTA and CDR2 is FQGNSA. The TCR beta cDNA came from 5'RACE template switching with UMIs. For each CDR3 protein, TCRdb gives one entry from its re-call of the 5' RACE reads, without DNA. The sample includes approximately 22,000 distinct CDR3 sequences. This TCR was recovered from a man between 18 and 69 years old in good health. Sequencing used blood T cells: a sorted CD56 or NKG2C T cell subset, CD4+ or CD8+ T cells, or bulk PBMC T cells (not recorded which). V gene TRBV7-2 combines with J gene TRBJ2-5. The CDR3 protein is CASSFRVAETQYF.